The TCR beta chain under discussion was sequenced for a study of T cell responses to AZD1222 COVID-19 vaccine. The repertoire was sequenced with immunoSEQ multiplex PCR; TCRdb's copy has only in-frame clones and lacks some. The profile shows fewer than 150,000 clones, about 93% of them singletons. This CDR3 is built from 15 residues. CDR1 is SGDLS, CDR2 YYNGEE, per germline. Trimming took 2 bases from V and 0 from J, leaving 9 bases between them. This sequence originates from an adult in good health. This sample comprised peripheral blood, obtained on day 0 of AZD1222 vaccination. The rearrangement joins TRBV9 to TRBJ1-5; D gene uncertain. CDR3 nucleotides: TGTGCCAGCAGCGTGGGCGGCTATAGCAATCAGCCCCAGCATTTT. Translating it yields CASSVGGYSNQPQHF.